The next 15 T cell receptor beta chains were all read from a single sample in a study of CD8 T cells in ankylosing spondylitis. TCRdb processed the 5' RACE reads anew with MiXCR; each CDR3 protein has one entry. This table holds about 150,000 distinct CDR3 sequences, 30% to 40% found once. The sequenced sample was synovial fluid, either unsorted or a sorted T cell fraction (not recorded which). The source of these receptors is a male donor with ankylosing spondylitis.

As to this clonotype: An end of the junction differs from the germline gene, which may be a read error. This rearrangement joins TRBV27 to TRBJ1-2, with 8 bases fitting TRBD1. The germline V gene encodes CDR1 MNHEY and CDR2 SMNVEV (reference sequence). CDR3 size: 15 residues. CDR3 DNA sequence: TGTGCCAGCAGTTTACGCAAGGGACAGGCATATGCCTACACCTTC. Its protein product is CASSLRKGQAYAYTF.

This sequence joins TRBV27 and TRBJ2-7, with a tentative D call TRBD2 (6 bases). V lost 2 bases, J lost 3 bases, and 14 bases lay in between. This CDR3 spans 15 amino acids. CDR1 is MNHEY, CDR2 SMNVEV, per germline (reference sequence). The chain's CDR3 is CASSLVLGLNYEQYF. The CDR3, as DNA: TGTGCCAGCAGTTTAGTCTTGGGACTCAACTACGAGCAGTACTTC.

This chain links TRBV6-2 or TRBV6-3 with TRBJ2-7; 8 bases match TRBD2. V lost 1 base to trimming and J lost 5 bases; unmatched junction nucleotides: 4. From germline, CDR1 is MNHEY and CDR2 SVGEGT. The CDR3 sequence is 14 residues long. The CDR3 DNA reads TGTGCCAGCAGTTACTTCGGGAGGGACCACGAGCAGTACTTC. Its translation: CASSYFGRDHEQYF.

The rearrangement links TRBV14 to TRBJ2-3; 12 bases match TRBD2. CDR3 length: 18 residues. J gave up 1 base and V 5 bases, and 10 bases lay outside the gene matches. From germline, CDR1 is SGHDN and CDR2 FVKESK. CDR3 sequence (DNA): TGTGCCAGCAGCTCCGGGCTAGCGGGGGGGCGTGGCACAGATACGCAGTATTTT. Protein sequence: CASSSGLAGGRGTDTQYF.

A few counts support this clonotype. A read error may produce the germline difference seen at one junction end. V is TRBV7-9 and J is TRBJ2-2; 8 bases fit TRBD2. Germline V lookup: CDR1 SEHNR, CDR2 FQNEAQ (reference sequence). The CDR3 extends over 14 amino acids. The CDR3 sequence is CASRLAGFAGELFF. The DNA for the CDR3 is TGTGCCAGCAGGTTAGCGGGGTTCGCCGGGGAGCTGTTTTTT.

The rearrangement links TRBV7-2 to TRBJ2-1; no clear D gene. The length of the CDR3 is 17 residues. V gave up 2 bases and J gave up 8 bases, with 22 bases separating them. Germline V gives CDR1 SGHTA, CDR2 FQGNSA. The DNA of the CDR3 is TGTGCCAGCAGCTTACTGGAAGTTGTCCCCTTCCGCGATGAGCAGTTCTTC. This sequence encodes CASSLLEVVPFRDEQFF.

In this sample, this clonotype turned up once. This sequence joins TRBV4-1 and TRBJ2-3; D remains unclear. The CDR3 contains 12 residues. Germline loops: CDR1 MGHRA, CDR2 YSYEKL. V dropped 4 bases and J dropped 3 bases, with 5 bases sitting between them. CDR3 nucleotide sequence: TGCGCCAGCAGCCCCATGACAGATACGCAGTATTTT. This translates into CASSPMTDTQYF.

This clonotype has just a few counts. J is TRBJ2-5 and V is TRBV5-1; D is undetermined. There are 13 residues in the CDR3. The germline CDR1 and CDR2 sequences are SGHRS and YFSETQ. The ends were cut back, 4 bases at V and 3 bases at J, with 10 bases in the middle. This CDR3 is CASSREVEETQYF. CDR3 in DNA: TGCGCCAGCAGCAGGGAAGTCGAAGAGACCCAGTACTTC.

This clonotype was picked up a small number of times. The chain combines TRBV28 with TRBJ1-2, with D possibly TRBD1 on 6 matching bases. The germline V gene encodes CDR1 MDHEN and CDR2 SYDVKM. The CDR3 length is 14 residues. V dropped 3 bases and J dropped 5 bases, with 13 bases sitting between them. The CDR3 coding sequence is TGTGCCAGCAGTTTTGGTGGACAGCTTTATGGCTACACCTTC. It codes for CASSFGGQLYGYTF.

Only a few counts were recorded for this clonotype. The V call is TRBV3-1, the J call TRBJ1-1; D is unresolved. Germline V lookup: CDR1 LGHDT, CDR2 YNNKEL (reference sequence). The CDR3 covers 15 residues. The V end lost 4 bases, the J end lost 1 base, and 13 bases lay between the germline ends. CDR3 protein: CASSPRGGKNTEAFF. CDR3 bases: TGTGCCAGCAGCCCCCGAGGCGGGAAGAACACTGAAGCTTTCTTT. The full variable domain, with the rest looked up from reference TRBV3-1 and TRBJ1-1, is DTAVSQTPKYLVTQMGNDKSIKCEQNLGHDTMYWYKQDSKKFLKIMFSYNNKELIINETVPNRFSPKSPDKAHLNLHINSLELGDSAVYFCASSPRGGKNTEAFFGQGTRLTVV.

The CDR3 region has the DNA TGTGCCAGCAGTGAATCAGGGGTCAAATTCTACGAGCAGTACTTC. This encodes CASSESGVKFYEQYF. The J gene is TRBJ2-7, the V gene TRBV25-1; D is perhaps TRBD1 (6 bases). With 1 base removed from V and 3 bases from J, the gap between germline ends came to 13 bases. Per the germline V gene, CDR1 is MGHDK and CDR2 is SYGVNS. The CDR3 loop spans 15 amino acids.

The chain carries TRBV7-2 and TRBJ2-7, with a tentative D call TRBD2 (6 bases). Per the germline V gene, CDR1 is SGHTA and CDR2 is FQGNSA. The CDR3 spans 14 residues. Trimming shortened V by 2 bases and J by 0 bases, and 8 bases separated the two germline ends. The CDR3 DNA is TGTGCCAGCAGCTTAACTAGCAGCTCCTACGAGCAGTACTTC. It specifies CASSLTSSSYEQYF. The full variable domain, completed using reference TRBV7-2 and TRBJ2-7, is GAGVSQSPSNKVTEKGKDVELRCDPISGHTALYWYRQSLGQGLEFLIYFQGNSAPDKSGLPSDRFSAERTGGSVSTLTIQRTQQEDSAVYLCASSLTSSSYEQYFGPGTRLTVT.

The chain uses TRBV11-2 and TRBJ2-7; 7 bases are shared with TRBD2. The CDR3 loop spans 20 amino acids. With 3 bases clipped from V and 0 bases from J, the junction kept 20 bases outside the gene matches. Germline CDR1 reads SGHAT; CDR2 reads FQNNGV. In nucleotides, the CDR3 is TGTGCCAGCAGCTTCGAGCGGGGCGGGCAGGTCCCCCTTAGCTCCTACGAGCAGTACTTC. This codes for CASSFERGGQVPLSSYEQYF.

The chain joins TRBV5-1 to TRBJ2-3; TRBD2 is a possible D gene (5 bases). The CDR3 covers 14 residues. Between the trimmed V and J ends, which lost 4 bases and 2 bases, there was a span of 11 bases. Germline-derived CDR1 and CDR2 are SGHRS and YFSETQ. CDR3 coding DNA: TGCGCCAGCAGCAAAGCTAGCCCCACAGATACGCAGTATTTT. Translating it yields CASSKASPTDTQYF.

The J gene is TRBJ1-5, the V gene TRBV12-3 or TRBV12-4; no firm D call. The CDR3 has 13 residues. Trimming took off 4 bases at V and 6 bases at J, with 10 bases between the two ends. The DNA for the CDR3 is TGTGCCAGCAGTTCCAAGGGTGTTCAGCCCCAGCATTTT. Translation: CASSSKGVQPQHF.